Shown below are 18 T cell receptor beta chains from a single sample sequenced in a study of T cell responses to AZD1222 COVID-19 vaccine. Repertoires were generated with immunoSEQ multiplex PCR, while TCRdb's copy carries only in-frame clones and drops some. The repertoire holds around 180,000 clones, with 94% as singletons. The material was peripheral blood, obtained on day 0 of AZD1222 vaccination. These receptors were obtained from an adult in good health.

This clone has just one count. J is TRBJ1-3 and V is TRBV5-1; the match to TRBD1 covers 8 bases. With 4 bases clipped from V and 0 bases from J, the junction kept 6 bases outside the gene matches. CDR1 SGHRS and CDR2 YFSETQ come from the germline V gene. The CDR3 extends over 16 amino acids. CDR3 region: CASSGGTGRSGNTIYF. In nucleotides, the CDR3 is TGCGCCAGCAGCGGTGGGACAGGCCGCTCTGGAAACACCATATATTTT.

This chain joins TRBV2 and TRBJ2-3; TRBD2 aligns across 7 bases. V lost 10 bases, J lost 8 bases, and 15 bases stayed unmatched. This CDR3 comprises 14 residues. Germline lookup yields CDR1 SNHLY and CDR2 FYNNEI. The CDR3 DNA is TGTGCCAAAGGCGGGCTAGCGGAGTCTGTTACGCAGTATTTT. Encoded protein: CAKGGLAESVTQYF.

This clone is a singleton in its sample. The rearrangement uses TRBV2 and TRBJ2-7; the match to TRBD1 covers 7 bases. The germline CDR1 and CDR2 sequences are SNHLY and FYNNEI. The CDR3 contains 16 residues. V dropped 6 bases and J dropped 5; count of bases not matched to a gene: 16. DNA for the CDR3: TGTGCCAGCAGAGAACCTACAGGGGCGTTATGGGACGAGCAGTACTTC. It yields the protein CASREPTGALWDEQYF.

The chain carries TRBV30 and TRBJ1-4; 10 bases are a match to TRBD1. Germline V gene data show CDR1 as GTSNPN and CDR2 as SVGIG (reference sequence). V shed 4 bases, J shed 3 bases, and the junction held 5 bases outside the gene matches. There are 15 residues in the CDR3. The CDR3 region has the DNA TGTGCCTGGACCACTGGACAGGGGGCTAATGAAAAACTGTTTTTT. It codes for CAWTTGQGANEKLFF.

This sequence joins TRBV4-3 and TRBJ1-2; D is possibly TRBD1 (5 bases). With 4 bases removed from V and 1 base from J, the gap between germline ends came to 13 bases. Germline CDR1 is LGHNA and CDR2 is YSLEER. The CDR3 length is 15 residues. DNA of the CDR3: TGCGCCAGCAGCCCGGGGGGGGAACGTAACTATGGCTACACCTTC. Its translation is CASSPGGERNYGYTF.

The chain uses TRBV5-1 and TRBJ1-2; 10 nucleotides agree with TRBD1. The CDR3 is made up of 16 amino acids. V shed 1 base, J shed 7 bases, and the junction held 10 bases outside the gene matches. Germline CDR1 SGHRS, CDR2 YFSETQ. The CDR3 spells CASSLTPGQGFGGYTF. The CDR3 DNA is TGCGCCAGCAGCTTGACTCCGGGACAGGGGTTCGGTGGCTACACCTTC.

This rearrangement joins TRBV6-4 to TRBJ2-6; TRBD2 matches at 7 bases. J was trimmed by 0 bases and V by 2 bases; bases with no gene match: 1. This CDR3 comprises 16 residues. Germline V lookup: CDR1 MRHNA, CDR2 SNTAGT. The CDR3 sequence: CASSDGGGSGANVLTF. In nucleotides, the CDR3 is TGTGCCAGCAGTGACGGGGGGGGCTCTGGGGCCAACGTCCTGACTTTC.

J is TRBJ2-1 and V is TRBV2, with D possibly being TRBD2 (6 bases). Germline V lookup: CDR1 SNHLY, CDR2 FYNNEI. There are 13 residues in the CDR3. Trimming pared 8 bases from V and 2 bases from J, leaving 10 bases between. CDR3 nucleotides: TGTGCCAGCCCCCTAGCGCCCTACAATGAGCAGTTCTTC. Protein: CASPLAPYNEQFF.

This chain links TRBV14 with TRBJ1-1, with 9 bases identical to TRBD1. This CDR3 is 15 amino acids long. Losses at the gene ends were 3 bases for V and 4 bases for J; bases not matched to a gene: 6. Germline V lookup: CDR1 SGHDN, CDR2 FVKESK. CDR3 in amino acids: CASSQERTGVTEAFF. As DNA, the CDR3 is TGTGCCAGCAGCCAGGAAAGGACAGGGGTCACTGAAGCTTTCTTT.

V is TRBV4-2 and J is TRBJ2-2; the D gene is possibly TRBD1 (6 bases). V shed 4 bases and J shed 0 bases, with 9 bases lying between them. Germline V gene sequence: CDR1 LGHNA, CDR2 YNFKEQ. The CDR3 runs 15 residues. CDR3 DNA: TGTGCCAGCAGCCCAACAGGGACGAACACCGGGGAGCTGTTTTTT. Translated: CASSPTGTNTGELFF.

V is TRBV7-9 and J is TRBJ1-1; maybe TRBD1 (6 bases). The CDR3 runs 15 residues. The germline V and J ends were trimmed by 4 bases and 10 bases, with 22 bases remaining between them. Germline CDR1 and CDR2: SEHNR and FQNEAQ (reference sequence). CDR3 DNA: TGTGCCAGCAGCTCCCGGGACACCCTTGGGTTCGGAGCTTTCTTT. It encodes CASSSRDTLGFGAFF.

This sequence joins TRBV5-6 and TRBJ1-2, with 7 bases that match TRBD1. Germline CDR1 reads SGHDT; CDR2 reads YYEEEE. Trimming took 3 bases from V and 4 from J; bases not matched to a gene: 6. This CDR3 region has 14 residues. CDR3 residues: CASSYGTATYGYTF. In nucleotides, the CDR3 is TGTGCCAGCAGCTATGGGACAGCCACCTATGGCTACACCTTC.

V usage is TRBV3-1 (or the pseudogene TRBV3-2) and J usage is TRBJ2-3, with D perhaps matching TRBD2 (5 bases). CDR1 and CDR2 (germline): LGHDT, YNNKEL (reference sequence). The V end lost 6 bases, the J end lost 1 base, and 11 bases lay between the germline ends. CDR3 length equals 14 residues. CDR3 sequence (DNA): TGTGCCAGCAGGATGGGAGCTGGCACAGATACGCAGTATTTT. Protein product: CASRMGAGTDTQYF.

The rearrangement links TRBV20-1 to TRBJ2-7, with D perhaps matching TRBD1 (5 bases). There are 14 residues in the CDR3. The V end was cut by 3 bases, the J end by 2 bases, with 14 bases between. The germline V gene encodes CDR1 DFQATT and CDR2 SNEGSKA (reference sequence). This CDR3 is CSASSRDSAYEQYF. The CDR3 DNA sequence: TGCAGTGCTAGTTCCCGAGACAGTGCCTACGAGCAGTACTTC.

J is TRBJ1-1 and V is TRBV6-2 or TRBV6-3, with D possibly matching TRBD1 (5 bases). Germline assignment: CDR1 MNHEY and CDR2 SVGEGT. V shed 4 bases and J shed 5 bases, with 17 bases lying between them. The CDR3 consists of 15 residues. The CDR3 DNA reads as TGTGCCAGCAGTTCTCCCTCAAGGGGCAGGACTGAAGCTTTCTTT. Its protein is CASSSPSRGRTEAFF.

The rearrangement links TRBV28 to TRBJ1-2, with 9 bases aligning to TRBD1. The CDR3 loop spans 16 amino acids. Germline assignment: CDR1 MDHEN and CDR2 SYDVKM. V trimming: 6 bases; J trimming: 3 bases; junction bases outside the gene matches: 11. The CDR3 is CASSPSTGGAYYGYTF. CDR3 bases: TGTGCCAGCAGCCCTTCCACAGGGGGCGCATACTATGGCTACACCTTC.

This rearrangement joins TRBV7-2 to TRBJ1-5; D gene uncertain. There are 15 residues in the CDR3. Looked up from germline, CDR1 is SGHTA and CDR2 is FQGNSA. Trimming stripped 1 base from V and 5 bases from J, with 12 bases between. CDR3 sequence: CASSLGQVGDQPQHF. The CDR3 bases are TGTGCCAGCAGCTTAGGGCAGGTCGGAGATCAGCCCCAGCATTTT.

The genes are TRBV5-1 and TRBJ2-1; TRBD1 agrees at 7 bases. The CDR3 is 15 amino acids. Germline CDR1 reads SGHRS; CDR2 reads YFSETQ. The V segment lost 2 bases and the J segment 10 bases; nucleotides outside the gene matches: 12. The CDR3 nucleotides read TGCGCCAGCAGCTTTAGGGGGCCCACAAGTGGAGAGCAGTTCTTC. Residues: CASSFRGPTSGEQFF.